Included here is one TCR beta chain sequence, with context. Its antigen is currently unknown. Germline assignment: CDR1 MDHEN and CDR2 SYDVKM. The CDR3 has 18 amino acids. V lost 5 bases to trimming and J lost 2 bases; unmatched junction nucleotides: 8. The sample is drawn from a study of graft-versus-host responses after intestinal transplantation. Study as a whole: All of the recipients had induction that used anti-thymocyte globulin, then tacrolimus and steroids for 2 to 3 years.

The data were produced by immunoSEQ multiplex PCR, yet TCRdb's version contains in-frame clones alone and is incomplete. The sample has roughly 90,000 clones, 88% seen once; the top ten hold about 0.27%. Broader study findings: Peak GvH clone levels in circulation were associated with early post-transplant HvG declines. Recipient-marrow GvH clones were detected, some having first appeared in ileum or blood.

The chain links TRBV28 to TRBJ2-3; 15 bases fit TRBD2. The TCR originated in a human donor who was the organ donor for an intestinal transplant. The material was unstimulated CD4+ T cells sorted from spleen or lymph node cells, obtained before transplant. The CDR3 protein is CASSLRGLAGGPTDTQYF. The CDR3 bases are TGTGCCAGCAGTCTTCGAGGACTAGCGGGAGGGCCCACAGATACGCAGTATTTT.